The rows below give T cell receptor beta chains drawn from one sample of a study of blood T cell repertoires in COVID-19. Assay: immunoSEQ multiplex PCR; the TCRdb copy retains only in-frame clones and omits some. The data show about 280,000 clones, 83% seen once. The specimen sequenced was peripheral blood. The receptors here all came from a woman aged 50 to 60 who had recovered from COVID-19. Each CDR3 is given with its conserved first and last residue. The D gene is left open where the match is weak. Clone size is shown for a subset of rows, as once, few, many or a class of expanded clone.

TRBJ2-7 TRBV5-4 - TRBD1 TGTGCCAGCAGCGGGGGACAGGGGAGCTCCTACGAGCAGTACTTC CASSGGQGSSYEQYF
TRBJ2-3 TRBV7-2 - - TGTGCCAGCAGCTCGATTGGGACTCCTCTTAGTAGTCGGTATACGCAGTATTTT CASSSIGTPLSSRYTQYF
TRBJ1-2 TRBV28 - - TGTGCCAGCAGTTTAGGCAGTACTAACTATGGCTACACCTTC CASSLGSTNYGYTF
TRBJ2-2 TRBV28 - - TGTGCCAGCAGTTCGGCCGGGCGGGCCGGGGAGCTGTTTTTT CASSSAGRAGELFF
TRBJ1-2 TRBV28 - - TGTGCCAGCAGTTTCTCCCGCTATGGCTACACCTTC CASSFSRYGYTF
TRBJ2-1 TRBV10-1 - - TGCGCCACCTTGGAGGACGGGAGCTCCTACAATGAGCAGTTCTTC CATLEDGSSYNEQFF
TRBJ2-2 TRBV2 - TRBD2 TGTGCCAGCTCTCCCGCGGGGGGATACACCGGGGAGCTGTTTTTT CASSPAGGYTGELFF
TRBJ1-5 TRBV19 - TRBD1 TGTGCCAGTAGTATGGGCCACAGGGGGCGTGAGAATCAGCCCCAGCATTTT CASSMGHRGRENQPQHF
TRBJ2-3 TRBV7-3 - - TGTGCCAGCAGCTTAGATGTTTCGGGGTCAGATACGCAGTATTTT CASSLDVSGSDTQYF
TRBJ2-1 TRBV4-1 - - TGCGCCAGCAGCCCGAGCCCGGGAGCCCCGATTGTCAATGAGCAGTTCTTC CASSPSPGAPIVNEQFF
TRBJ1-4 TRBV4-3 - TRBD1 TGCGCCAGCAGCCAAGGGACAGGGGGGAGGGATGAAAAACTGTTTTTT CASSQGTGGRDEKLFF
TRBJ1-1 TRBV27 once - TGTGCCAGCAGTTTTGGGGGCATGAACACTGAAGCTTTCTTT CASSFGGMNTEAFF